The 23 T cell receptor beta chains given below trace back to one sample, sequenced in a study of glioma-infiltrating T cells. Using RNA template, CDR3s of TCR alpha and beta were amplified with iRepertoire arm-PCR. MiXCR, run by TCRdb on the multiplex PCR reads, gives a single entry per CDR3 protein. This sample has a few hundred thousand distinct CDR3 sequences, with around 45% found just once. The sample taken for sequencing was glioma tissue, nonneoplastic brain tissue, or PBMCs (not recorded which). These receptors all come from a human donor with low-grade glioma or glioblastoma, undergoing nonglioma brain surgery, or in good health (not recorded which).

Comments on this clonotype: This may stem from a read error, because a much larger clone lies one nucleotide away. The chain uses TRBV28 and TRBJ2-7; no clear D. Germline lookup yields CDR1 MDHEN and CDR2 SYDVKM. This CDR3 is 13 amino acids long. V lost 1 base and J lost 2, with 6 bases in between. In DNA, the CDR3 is TGTGCCAGCAGTTTATTCATGCCCTACGAGCAGTACTTC. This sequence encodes CASSLFMPYEQYF.

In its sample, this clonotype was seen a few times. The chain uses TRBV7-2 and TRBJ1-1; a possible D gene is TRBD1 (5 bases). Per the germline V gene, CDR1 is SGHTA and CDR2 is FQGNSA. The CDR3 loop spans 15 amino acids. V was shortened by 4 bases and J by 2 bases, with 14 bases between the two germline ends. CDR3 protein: CASSWGRAGNTEAFF. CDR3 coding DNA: TGTGCCAGCAGCTGGGGGAGGGCAGGAAACACTGAAGCTTTCTTT.

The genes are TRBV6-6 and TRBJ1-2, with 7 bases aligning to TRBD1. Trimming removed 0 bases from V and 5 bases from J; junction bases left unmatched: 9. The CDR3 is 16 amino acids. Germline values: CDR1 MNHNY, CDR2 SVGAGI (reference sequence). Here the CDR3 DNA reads TGTGCCAGCAGTTACTCTGGGGACAGCCCAGGGTATGGCTACACCTTC. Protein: CASSYSGDSPGYGYTF.

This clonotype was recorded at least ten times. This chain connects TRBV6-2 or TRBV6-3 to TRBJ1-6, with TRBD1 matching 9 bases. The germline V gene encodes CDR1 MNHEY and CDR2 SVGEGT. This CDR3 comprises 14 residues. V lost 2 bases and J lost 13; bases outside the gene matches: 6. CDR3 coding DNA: TGTGCCAGCAGTTACGACAGGGGGATTCACCCCCTCCACTTT. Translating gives CASSYDRGIHPLHF.

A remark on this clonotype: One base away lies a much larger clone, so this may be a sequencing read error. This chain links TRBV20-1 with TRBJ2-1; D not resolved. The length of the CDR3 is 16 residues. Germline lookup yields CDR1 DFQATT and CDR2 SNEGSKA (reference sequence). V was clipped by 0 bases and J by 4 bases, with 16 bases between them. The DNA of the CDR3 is TGCAGTGCTAGAGATAGGAACCCCCTCTCTTACAATGAGCAGTTCTTC. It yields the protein CSARDRNPLSYNEQFF.

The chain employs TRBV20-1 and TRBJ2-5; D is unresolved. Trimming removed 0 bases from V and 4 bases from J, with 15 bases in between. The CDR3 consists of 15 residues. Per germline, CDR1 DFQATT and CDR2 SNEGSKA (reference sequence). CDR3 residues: CSARDPIGPGETQYF. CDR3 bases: TGCAGTGCTAGAGATCCCATAGGGCCCGGAGAGACCCAGTACTTC.

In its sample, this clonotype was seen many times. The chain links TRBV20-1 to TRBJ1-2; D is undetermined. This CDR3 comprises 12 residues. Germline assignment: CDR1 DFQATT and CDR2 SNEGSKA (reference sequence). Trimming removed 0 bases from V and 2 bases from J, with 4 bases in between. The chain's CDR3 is CSARDGNYGYTF. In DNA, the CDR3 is TGCAGTGCTAGAGACGGGAACTATGGCTACACCTTC.

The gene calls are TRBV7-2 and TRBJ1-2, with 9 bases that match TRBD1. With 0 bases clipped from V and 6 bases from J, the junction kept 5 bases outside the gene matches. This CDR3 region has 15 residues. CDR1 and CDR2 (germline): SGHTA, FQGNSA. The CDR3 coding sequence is TGTGCCAGCAGCTTAGCGCACAGGGGGCGTCATGGCTACACCTTC. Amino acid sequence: CASSLAHRGRHGYTF.

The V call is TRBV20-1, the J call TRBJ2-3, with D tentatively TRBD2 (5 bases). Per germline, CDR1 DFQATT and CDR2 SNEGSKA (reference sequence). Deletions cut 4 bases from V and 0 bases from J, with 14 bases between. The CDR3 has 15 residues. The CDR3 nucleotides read TGCAGTGCTACCAATAGCGACCCTAGCACAGATACGCAGTATTTT. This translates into CSATNSDPSTDTQYF.

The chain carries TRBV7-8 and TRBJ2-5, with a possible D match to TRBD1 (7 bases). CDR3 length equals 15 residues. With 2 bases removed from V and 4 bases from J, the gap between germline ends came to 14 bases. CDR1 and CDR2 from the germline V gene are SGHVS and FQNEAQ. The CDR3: CASSLWRGRGETQYF. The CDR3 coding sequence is TGTGCCAGCAGCTTATGGAGGGGGCGAGGAGAGACCCAGTACTTC.

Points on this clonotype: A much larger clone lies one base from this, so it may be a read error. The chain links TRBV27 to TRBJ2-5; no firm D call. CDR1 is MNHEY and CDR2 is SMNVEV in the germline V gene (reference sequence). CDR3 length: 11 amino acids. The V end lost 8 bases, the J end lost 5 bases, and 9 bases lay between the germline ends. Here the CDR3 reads CASGSRETQYF. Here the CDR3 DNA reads TGTGCCAGCGGGTCAAGGGAGACCCAGTACTTC.

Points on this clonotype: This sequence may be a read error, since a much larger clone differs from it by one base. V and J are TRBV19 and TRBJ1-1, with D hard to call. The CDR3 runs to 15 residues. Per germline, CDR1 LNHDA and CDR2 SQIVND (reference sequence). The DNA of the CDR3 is TGTGCCAGTAGTATGTGGCAGGTCGCGAACACTGAAGCTCTCTTT. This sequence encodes CASSMWQVANTEALF.

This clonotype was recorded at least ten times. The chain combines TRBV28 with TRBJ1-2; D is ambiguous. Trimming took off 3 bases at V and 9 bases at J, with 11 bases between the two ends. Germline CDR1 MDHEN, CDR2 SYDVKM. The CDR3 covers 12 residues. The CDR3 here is CASSLSPGRYTF. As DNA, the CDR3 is TGTGCCAGCAGTTTGTCGCCAGGACGCTACACCTTC.

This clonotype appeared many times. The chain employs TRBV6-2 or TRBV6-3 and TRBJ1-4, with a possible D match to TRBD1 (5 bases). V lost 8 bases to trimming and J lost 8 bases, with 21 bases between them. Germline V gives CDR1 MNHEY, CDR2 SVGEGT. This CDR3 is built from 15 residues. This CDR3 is CASSNPGTRREKLFF. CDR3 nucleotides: TGTGCCAGCTCCAACCCCGGGACTAGGAGGGAAAAACTGTTTTTT.

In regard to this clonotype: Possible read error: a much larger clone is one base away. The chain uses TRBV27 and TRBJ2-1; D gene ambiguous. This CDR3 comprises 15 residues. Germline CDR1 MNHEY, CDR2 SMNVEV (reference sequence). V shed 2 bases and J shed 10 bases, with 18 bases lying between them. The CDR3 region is CASSLSPQQAYEQFF. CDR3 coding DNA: TGTGCCAGCAGTTTAAGCCCCCAGCAAGCCTACGAGCAGTTCTTC.

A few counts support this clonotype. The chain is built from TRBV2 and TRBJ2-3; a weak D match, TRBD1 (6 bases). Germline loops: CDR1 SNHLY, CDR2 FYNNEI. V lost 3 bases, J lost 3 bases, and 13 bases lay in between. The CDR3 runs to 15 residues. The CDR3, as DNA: TGTGCCAGCAGTGACAGGGGAAGGAGGACAGATACGCAGTATTTT. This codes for CASSDRGRRTDTQYF. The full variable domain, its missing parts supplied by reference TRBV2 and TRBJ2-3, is EPEVTQTPSHQVTQMGQEVILRCVPISNHLYFYWYRQILGQKVEFLVSFYNNEISEKSEIFDDQFSVERPDGSNFTLKIRSTKLEDSAMYFCASSDRGRRTDTQYFGPGTRLTVL.

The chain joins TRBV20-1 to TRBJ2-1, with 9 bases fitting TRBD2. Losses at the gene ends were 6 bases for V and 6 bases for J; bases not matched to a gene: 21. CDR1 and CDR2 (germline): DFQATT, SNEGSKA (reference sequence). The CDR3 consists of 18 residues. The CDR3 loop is CSARNIFGGRAEGNEQFF. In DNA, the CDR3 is TGCAGTGCCAGGAATATCTTTGGCGGGAGGGCCGAGGGCAATGAGCAGTTCTTC.

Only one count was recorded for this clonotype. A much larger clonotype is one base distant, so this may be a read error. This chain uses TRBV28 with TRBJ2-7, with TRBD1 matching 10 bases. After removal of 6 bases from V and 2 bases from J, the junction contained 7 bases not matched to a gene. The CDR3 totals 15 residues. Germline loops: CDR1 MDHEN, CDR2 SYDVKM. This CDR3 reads CASSRPGQGTYEQYF. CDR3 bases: TGTGCCAGCAGCAGACCGGGACAGGGGACCTACGAGCAGTACTTC. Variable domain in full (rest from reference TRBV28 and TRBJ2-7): DVKVTQSSRYLVKRTGEKVFLECVQDMDHENMFWYRQDPGLGLRLIYFSYDVKMKEKGDIPEGYSVSREKKERFSLILESASTNQTSMYLCASSRPGQGTYEQYFGPGTRLTVT.

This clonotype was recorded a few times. This CDR3 is CSARRRFLADEQFF. The CDR3 nucleotides read TGCAGTGCTAGAAGAAGGTTCCTCGCGGATGAGCAGTTCTTC. V usage is TRBV20-1 and J usage is TRBJ2-1; no clear D. Germline CDR1 reads DFQATT; CDR2 reads SNEGSKA (reference sequence). CDR3 length: 14 amino acids. The V gene lost 2 bases and the J gene lost 8 bases, with 16 bases spanning the gap.

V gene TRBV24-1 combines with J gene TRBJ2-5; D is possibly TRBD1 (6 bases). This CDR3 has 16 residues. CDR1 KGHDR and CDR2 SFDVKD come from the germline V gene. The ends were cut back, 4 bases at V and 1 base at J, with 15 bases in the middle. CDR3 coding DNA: TGTGCCACCAGTGACCCCCCCGGACAGACCCAAGAGACCCAGTACTTC. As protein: CATSDPPGQTQETQYF.

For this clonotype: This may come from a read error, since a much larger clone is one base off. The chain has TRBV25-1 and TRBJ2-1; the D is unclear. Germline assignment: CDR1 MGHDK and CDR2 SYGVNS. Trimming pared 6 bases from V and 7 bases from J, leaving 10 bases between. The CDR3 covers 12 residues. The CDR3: CASRAYNNEQFF. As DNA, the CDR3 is TGTGCCAGCAGAGCCTATAATAATGAGCAGTTCTTC.

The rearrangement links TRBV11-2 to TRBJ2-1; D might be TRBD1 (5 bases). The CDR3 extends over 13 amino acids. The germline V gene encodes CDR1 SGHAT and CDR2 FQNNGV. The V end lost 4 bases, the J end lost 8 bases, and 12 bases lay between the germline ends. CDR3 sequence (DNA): TGTGCCAGCAGCTCAGGGATGCCGGATGAGCAGTTCTTC. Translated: CASSSGMPDEQFF.

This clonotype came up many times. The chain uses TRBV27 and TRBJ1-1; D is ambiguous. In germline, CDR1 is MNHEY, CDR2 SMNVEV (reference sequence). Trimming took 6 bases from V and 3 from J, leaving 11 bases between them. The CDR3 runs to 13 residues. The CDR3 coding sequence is TGTGCCAGCAGCCGGGGTGTGTACACTGAAGCTTTCTTT. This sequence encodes CASSRGVYTEAFF.